A selection of T cell receptor beta chains follows, all from one sample in a study of shared clonotypes between healthy human individuals. Profiling relied on immunoSEQ multiplex PCR, and the TCRdb table lists in-frame clones only, not all of them. This table holds approximately 2,300,000 clones, approximately 90% found once. The sequenced sample consisted of naive CD4+ T cells from PBMCs. The receptors stem from a man younger than 30 in good health. Some clones in this sample may be carry-over from other donors' samples. CDR3s include the opening cysteine and the closing phenylalanine or tryptophan.

v_gene,j_gene,CDR3aa
TRBV28,TRBJ2-7,CASSSPPAGTSEQYF
TRBV29-1,TRBJ2-6,CSVEQRAFSGANVLTF
TRBV20-1,TRBJ2-5,CSAMGGETQYF
TRBV11-2,TRBJ2-5,CASSLDRGEQYF
TRBV28,TRBJ1-2,CASSLRQGPRYTF
TRBV27,TRBJ1-4,CATPNEKLFF
TRBV5-6,TRBJ1-3,CASSSGISGNTIYF
TRBV19,TRBJ1-5,CASSIDRLNQPQHF
TRBV28,TRBJ1-5,CAGGSTVNQPQHF
TRBV7-2,TRBJ1-3,CASSTGVFSGNTIYF
TRBV30,TRBJ1-2,CAWSRDSFNYGYTF
TRBV7-8,TRBJ1-2,CASSLRERNYGYTF
TRBV5-1,TRBJ1-2,CASSLAAGQINYGYTF
TRBV18,TRBJ1-3,CASSPPSRPYTIYF
TRBV6-1,TRBJ2-2,CASSRGQGNTGELFF
TRBV7-9,TRBJ2-3,CASSFSGGTDTQYF
TRBV7-9,TRBJ2-4,CASSPTGAGGAKNIQYF
TRBV30,TRBJ1-5,CAWSGTGGDQPQHF
TRBV30,TRBJ2-5,CAWSSSPAGTGTQYF
TRBV21-1,TRBJ2-1,CASRGAVSYNEQFF